The 14 T cell receptor beta chains given below trace back to one sample, sequenced in a study of blood T cell repertoires in COVID-19. The protocol was immunoSEQ multiplex PCR, while the TCRdb copy is restricted to in-frame clones and leaves out a portion. The sample holds approximately 140,000 clones, roughly 82% seen once. The source material was peripheral blood. The receptor source for this set is a man between 70 and 80 years old with acute or convalescent COVID-19.

The rearrangement uses TRBV6-5 and TRBJ1-4, with unresolved D. The CDR3 loop spans 11 amino acids. The germline V gene has CDR1 MNHEY and CDR2 SVGAGI. V lost 6 bases, J lost 5 bases, and 4 bases lay in between. The CDR3 sequence is CASSQNEKLFF. The CDR3 nucleotides read TGTGCCAGCAGCCAGAATGAAAAACTGTTTTTT.

The chain couples TRBV5-1 to TRBJ2-5; no clear D gene. Trimming took off 2 bases at V and 3 bases at J, with 11 bases between the two ends. CDR3 length: 14 residues. CDR1 and CDR2 from the germline V gene are SGHRS and YFSETQ. In DNA form, the CDR3 reads TGCGCCAGCAGCTTCCAGGCCGGCGAAGAGACCCAGTACTTC. Amino acids: CASSFQAGEETQYF.

The J gene is TRBJ1-6, the V gene TRBV3-1 (or the pseudogene TRBV3-2); D is ambiguous. The length of the CDR3 is 17 residues. Germline V gene data show CDR1 as LGHDT and CDR2 as YNNKEL (reference sequence). The germline V and J ends were trimmed by 0 bases and 10 bases, with 19 bases remaining between them. The CDR3 region has the DNA TGTGCCAGCAGCCAAGAGCCCGCCTCGAGGTCCGTATCACCCCTCCACTTT. Its translation: CASSQEPASRSVSPLHF.

CDR3 DNA: TGTGCCAGCAGTCCATTGACAGGGACCACTGAAGCTTTCTTT. Translation: CASSPLTGTTEAFF. This rearrangement joins TRBV28 to TRBJ1-1, with 7 nucleotides matching TRBD1. V shed 5 bases and J 4 bases; nucleotides not matched to a gene: 7. Looked up from germline, CDR1 is MDHEN and CDR2 is SYDVKM. The CDR3 extends over 14 amino acids. Full variable domain (outside the CDR3, taken from reference TRBV28 and TRBJ1-1): DVKVTQSSRYLVKRTGEKVFLECVQDMDHENMFWYRQDPGLGLRLIYFSYDVKMKEKGDIPEGYSVSREKKERFSLILESASTNQTSMYLCASSPLTGTTEAFFGQGTRLTVV.

In its sample, this clone was seen a few times. This chain links TRBV2 with TRBJ1-6; D gene unclear. CDR1 is SNHLY and CDR2 is FYNNEI in the germline V gene. This CDR3 has 12 amino acids. The V end lost 8 bases, the J end lost 5 bases, and 7 bases lay between the germline ends. The CDR3 sequence is CASGRNNSPLHF. DNA of the CDR3: TGTGCCAGCGGGAGGAATAATTCACCCCTCCACTTT.

The chain carries TRBV25-1 and TRBJ1-2; 7 bases agree with TRBD1. CDR3 length: 13 residues. The germline CDR1 and CDR2 sequences are MGHDK and SYGVNS. Trimming took 7 bases from V and 5 from J; bases not matched to a gene: 7. CDR3 bases: TGTGCCAGCAACAGGGGTAATGAGTATGGCTACACCTTC. It specifies CASNRGNEYGYTF.

V and J are TRBV27 and TRBJ2-3; D uncertain. Looked up from germline, CDR1 is MNHEY and CDR2 is SMNVEV (reference sequence). Trimming removed 7 bases from V and 6 bases from J, with 11 bases in between. This CDR3 has 12 residues. This chain's CDR3 is CASTAGADTQYF. The DNA of the CDR3 is TGTGCCAGCACGGCAGGTGCGGATACGCAGTATTTT.

CDR3 bases: TGTGCCATCAGTGGACAGGGGATGTCACCCCTCCACTTT. Protein product: CAISGQGMSPLHF. The chain is built from TRBV10-3 and TRBJ1-6; 8 bases are shared with TRBD1. Germline V lookup: CDR1 ENHRY, CDR2 SYGVKD. The CDR3 totals 13 residues. Trimming at V came to 4 bases and at J to 10 bases, leaving 3 bases not matched to a gene.

The chain employs TRBV4-1 and TRBJ1-1; D not resolved. The germline gives CDR1 MGHRA, CDR2 YSYEKL. V was pared by 1 base and J by 3 bases, with 9 bases between. The CDR3 is 14 amino acids. CDR3 protein: CASSQGSKDTEAFF. The CDR3 DNA reads TGCGCCAGCAGCCAAGGCTCTAAAGACACTGAAGCTTTCTTT.

V is TRBV18 and J is TRBJ2-5; D remains unclear. Germline loops: CDR1 KGHSH, CDR2 LQKENI. Trimming took off 2 bases at V and 3 bases at J, with 4 bases between the two ends. The CDR3 has 12 amino acids. CDR3 coding DNA: TGTGCCAGCTCACCAGTCGAAGAGACCCAGTACTTC. This sequence encodes CASSPVEETQYF.

The chain employs TRBV3-1 (or the pseudogene TRBV3-2) and TRBJ1-2; D remains ambiguous. The CDR3 spans 16 residues. CDR1 and CDR2 from the germline V gene are LGHDT and YNNKEL (reference sequence). Trimming cost V 4 bases and J 2 bases, with 17 bases left between them. Here the CDR3 reads CASSPTTTQRNYGYTF. CDR3 nucleotide sequence: TGTGCCAGCAGCCCTACAACGACACAAAGAAACTATGGCTACACCTTC.

This clone has just one count. V gene TRBV28 combines with J gene TRBJ1-3; possible D gene TRBD1, 6 bases. Trimming removed 7 bases from V and 0 bases from J, with 13 bases in between. The germline V gene has CDR1 MDHEN and CDR2 SYDVKM. The CDR3 is 15 amino acids. CDR3 sequence: CASTDRPTSGNTIYF. The CDR3 region has the DNA TGTGCCAGCACCGACAGGCCTACCTCTGGAAACACCATATATTTT.

The J gene is TRBJ2-1, the V gene TRBV24-1; no clear D gene. CDR1 KGHDR and CDR2 SFDVKD come from the germline V gene. V gave up 3 bases and J gave up 5 bases, with 13 bases separating them. This CDR3 is built from 15 residues. CDR3 in amino acids: CATSDAIPRDNEQFF. The DNA of the CDR3 is TGTGCCACCAGTGATGCCATCCCTCGGGACAATGAGCAGTTCTTC.

Here the CDR3 reads CASSSQTDFNEQFF. Written as DNA, the CDR3 is TGTGCCAGCAGCTCCCAAACAGATTTCAATGAGCAGTTCTTC. The chain has TRBV7-2 and TRBJ2-1; D remains unclear. The CDR3 contains 14 residues. The ends were cut back, 4 bases at V and 6 bases at J, with 13 bases in the middle. From germline, CDR1 is SGHTA and CDR2 FQGNSA.